This T cell receptor (beta chain) was sequenced in a study of shared clonotypes between healthy human individuals. Across several immunoSEQ plates, the genomic DNA of each subset was split evenly. Data came from immunoSEQ multiplex PCR; TCRdb stores just in-frame clones and leaves some out. The profile shows around 88,000 clones, 67% of them singletons. V lost 4 bases and J 11 bases, leaving 18 bases between the germline ends. The CDR3 extends over 13 amino acids. CDR1 is SGHDT and CDR2 is YYEEEE in the germline V gene. The clonotype comes from a man younger than 40 in good health. This chain joins TRBV5-6 and TRBJ1-1; possibly TRBD1 for D (5 bases). The sequencing input was memory CD8+ T cells sorted from blood. Indicated subset: CD45RO+ cells pooled with CCR7-negative TemRA cells. CDR3 nucleotides: TGTGCCAGCAGCCCGGTTGGGACCTTGGTCGCTTTCTTT. Translated: CASSPVGTLVAFF.